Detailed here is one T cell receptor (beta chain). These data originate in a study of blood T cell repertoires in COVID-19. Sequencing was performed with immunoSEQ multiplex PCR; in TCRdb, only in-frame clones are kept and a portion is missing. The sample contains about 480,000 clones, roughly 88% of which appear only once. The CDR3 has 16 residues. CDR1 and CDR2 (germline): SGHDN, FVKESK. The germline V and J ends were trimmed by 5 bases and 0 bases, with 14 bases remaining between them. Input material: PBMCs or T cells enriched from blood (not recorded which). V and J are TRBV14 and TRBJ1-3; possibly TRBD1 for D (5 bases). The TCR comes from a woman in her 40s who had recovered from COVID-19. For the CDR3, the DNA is TGTGCCAGCAGCTTAGCAGGGTCCCTCTCTGGAAACACCATATATTTT. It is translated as CASSLAGSLSGNTIYF.